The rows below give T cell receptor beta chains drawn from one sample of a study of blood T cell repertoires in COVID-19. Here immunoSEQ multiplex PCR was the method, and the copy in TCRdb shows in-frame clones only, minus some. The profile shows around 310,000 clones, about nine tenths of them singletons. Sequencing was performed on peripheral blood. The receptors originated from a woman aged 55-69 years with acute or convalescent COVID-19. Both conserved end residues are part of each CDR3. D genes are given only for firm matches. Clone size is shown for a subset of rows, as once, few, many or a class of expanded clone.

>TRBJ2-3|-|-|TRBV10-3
CAISDGRTSPDTQYF
TGTGCCATCAGTGATGGGCGGACTTCACCTGATACGCAGTATTTT
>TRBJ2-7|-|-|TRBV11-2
CASSFTTAASYEQYF
TGTGCCAGCAGCTTTACGACGGCGGCCTCCTACGAGCAGTACTTC
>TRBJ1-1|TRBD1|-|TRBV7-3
CASSPYRGQGNLNTEAFF
TGTGCCAGCAGCCCTTATAGGGGACAGGGGAATTTGAACACTGAAGCTTTCTTT
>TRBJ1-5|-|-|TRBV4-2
CASSQDQVKSNQPQHF
TGTGCCAGCAGCCAAGACCAGGTGAAGAGCAATCAGCCCCAGCATTTT
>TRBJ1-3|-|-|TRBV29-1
CSVLEDGNTIYF
TGCAGCGTTCTCGAGGATGGAAACACCATATATTTT
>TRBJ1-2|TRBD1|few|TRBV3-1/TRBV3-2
CASSYTGQGSYTF
TGTGCCAGCAGCTATACGGGACAGGGAAGTTACACCTTC
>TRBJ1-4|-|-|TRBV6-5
CASSYSNRVLGEKLFF
TGTGCCAGCAGTTACTCGAACAGGGTGCTCGGGGAAAAACTGTTTTTT
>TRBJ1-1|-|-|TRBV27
CASSHYRQMNTEAFF
TGTGCCAGCAGTCACTATCGACAGATGAACACTGAAGCTTTCTTT
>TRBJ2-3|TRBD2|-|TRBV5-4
CASSSPSGGANTQYF
TGTGCCAGCAGCAGCCCCAGCGGGGGGGCTAATACGCAGTATTTT
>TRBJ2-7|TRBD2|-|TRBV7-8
CASSLASGLAGGYEQYF
TGTGCCAGCAGCTTAGCGTCGGGACTAGCGGGGGGTTACGAGCAGTACTTC
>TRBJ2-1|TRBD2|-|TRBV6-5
CASLTSGGPYNEQFF
TGTGCCAGCTTAACTAGCGGGGGACCCTACAATGAGCAGTTCTTC
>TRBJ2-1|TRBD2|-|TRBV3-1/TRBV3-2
CASSPIKRGGYNEQFF
TGTGCCAGCAGCCCAATAAAGCGGGGGGGTTACAATGAGCAGTTCTTC
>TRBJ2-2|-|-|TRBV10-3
CAIRRSPGSGGELFF
TGTGCCATCAGGAGAAGTCCCGGGAGTGGCGGGGAGCTGTTTTTT
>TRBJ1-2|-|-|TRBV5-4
CASSAAGGYGYTF
TGTGCCAGCAGCGCGGCGGGGGGCTATGGCTACACCTTC
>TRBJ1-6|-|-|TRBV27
CASSSPMRNVNSPLHF
TGTGCCAGCAGTTCCCCGATGAGAAACGTAAATTCACCCCTCCACTTT
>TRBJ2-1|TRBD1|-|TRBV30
CARGTGLGSNEQFF
TGTGCCCGGGGGACAGGGCTTGGTAGCAATGAGCAGTTCTTC
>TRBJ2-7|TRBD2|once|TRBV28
CASSFRSLTASGSYEQYF
TGTGCCAGCAGTTTCCGGAGCCTCACGGCTAGCGGGTCCTACGAGCAGTACTTC
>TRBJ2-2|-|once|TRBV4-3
CASSQDRLASGELFF
TGCGCCAGCAGCCAAGATCGGCTAGCCAGCGGGGAGCTGTTTTTT
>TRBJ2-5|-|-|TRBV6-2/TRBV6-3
CASSQPPGRAPQETQYF
TGTGCCAGCAGTCAACCTCCCGGCAGGGCCCCCCAAGAGACCCAGTACTTC
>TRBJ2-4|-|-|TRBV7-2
CASSSPPGENIQYF
TGTGCCAGCAGCTCTCCGCCGGGGGAAAACATTCAGTACTTC
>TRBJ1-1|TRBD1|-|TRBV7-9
CASRGTGGDTEAFF
TGTGCCAGCAGAGGGACAGGGGGCGACACTGAAGCCTTCTTT
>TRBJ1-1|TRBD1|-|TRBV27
CASSPLSPGTGVFTEAFF
TGTGCCAGCAGTCCACTCAGCCCCGGGACAGGGGTTTTCACTGAAGCTTTCTTT
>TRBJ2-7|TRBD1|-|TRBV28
CASSEQGNEQYF
TGTGCCAGCAGCGAACAGGGGAACGAGCAGTACTTC
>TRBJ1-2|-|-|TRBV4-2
CASSQVRSHNYGYTF
TGTGCCAGCAGCCAAGTTAGGAGCCATAACTATGGCTACACCTTC
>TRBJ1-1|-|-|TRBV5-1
CASSLATDMNTEAFF
TGCGCCAGCAGCTTGGCCACCGACATGAACACTGAAGCTTTCTTT
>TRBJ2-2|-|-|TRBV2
CASLLAVTGELFF
TGTGCCAGCCTTTTAGCGGTGACCGGGGAGCTGTTTTTT
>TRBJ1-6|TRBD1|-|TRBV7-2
CASSAGTGGLSTLHF
TGTGCCAGCAGCGCGGGGACAGGGGGACTGAGCACCCTCCACTTT
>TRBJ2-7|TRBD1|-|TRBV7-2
CASRHRDRGLEQYF
TGTGCCAGCAGGCACCGGGACAGGGGGCTGGAGCAGTACTTC
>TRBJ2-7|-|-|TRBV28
CATYGRESYEQYF
TGTGCCACCTATGGCAGGGAATCCTACGAGCAGTACTTC
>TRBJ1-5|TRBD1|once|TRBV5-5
CASDRGGADQPQHF
TGTGCCAGCGACAGAGGGGGCGCGGATCAGCCCCAGCATTTT
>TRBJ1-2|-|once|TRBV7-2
CASSSRQVIGGYTF
TGTGCCAGCAGCTCCCGACAGGTTATCGGCGGCTACACCTTC
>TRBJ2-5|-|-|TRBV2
CASSENREETQYF
TGTGCCAGCAGTGAAAACAGGGAAGAGACCCAGTACTTC
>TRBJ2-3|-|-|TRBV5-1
CASSITGTDTQYF
TGCGCCAGCAGCATTACAGGCACAGATACGCAGTATTTT
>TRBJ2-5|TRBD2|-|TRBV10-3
CATGLAGSETQYF
TGTGCCACAGGACTAGCGGGATCAGAGACCCAGTACTTC
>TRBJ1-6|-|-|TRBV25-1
CASIAGGNSPLHF
TGTGCCAGCATCGCAGGAGGAAATTCACCCCTCCACTTT
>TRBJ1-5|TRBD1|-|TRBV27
CASSSPGQPGQPQHF
TGTGCCAGCAGTTCCCCGGGACAGCCGGGTCAGCCCCAGCATTTT
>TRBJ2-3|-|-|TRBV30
CAWSVGGGADTQYF
TGTGCCTGGAGTGTAGGGGGGGGTGCAGATACGCAGTATTTT
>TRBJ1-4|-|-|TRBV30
CAWSVGGGRNEKLFF
TGTGCCTGGAGTGTGGGCGGGGGGAGGAATGAAAAACTGTTTTTT
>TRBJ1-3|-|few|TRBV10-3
CAITGEGRGNTIYF
TGTGCCATAACCGGGGAGGGGCGAGGAAACACCATATATTTT
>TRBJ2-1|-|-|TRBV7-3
CASSLSTYNEQFF
TGTGCCAGCAGCTTAAGTACCTACAATGAGCAGTTCTTC
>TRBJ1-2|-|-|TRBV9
CASSPDWGGHTF
TGTGCCAGCAGCCCCGACTGGGGGGGACACACCTTC
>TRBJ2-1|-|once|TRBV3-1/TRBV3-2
CASSQGTASAEQFF
TGTGCCAGCAGCCAAGGGACAGCGTCGGCTGAGCAGTTCTTC
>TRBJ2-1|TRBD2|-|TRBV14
CASSPERGMNEQFF
TGTGCCAGCAGCCCCGAGCGGGGGATGAATGAGCAGTTCTTC
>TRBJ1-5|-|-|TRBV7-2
CASSLGGREPQHF
TGTGCCAGCAGCTTAGGGGGCAGGGAGCCCCAGCATTTT
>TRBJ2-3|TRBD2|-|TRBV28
CASSLSSGGALRTDTQYF
TGTGCCAGCAGTTTATCTAGCGGGGGGGCACTTCGCACAGATACGCAGTATTTT
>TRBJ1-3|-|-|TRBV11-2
CASSLDWRNTIYF
TGTGCCAGCAGCTTAGATTGGCGAAACACCATATATTTT
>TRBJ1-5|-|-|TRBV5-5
CASSLEWGRQPQHF
TGTGCCAGCAGCTTGGAATGGGGGCGTCAGCCCCAGCATTTT
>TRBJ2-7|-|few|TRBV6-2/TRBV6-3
CASSPHGISYEQYF
TGTGCCAGCAGTCCCCACGGGATCTCCTACGAGCAGTACTTC
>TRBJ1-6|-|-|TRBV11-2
CASSPSRGVDNSPLHF
TGTGCCAGCAGTCCCTCGCGGGGAGTGGATAATTCACCCCTCCACTTT
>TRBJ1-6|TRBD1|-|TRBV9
CASSIRDRGDSPLHF
TGTGCCAGCAGCATCCGGGACAGGGGAGACTCACCCCTCCACTTT
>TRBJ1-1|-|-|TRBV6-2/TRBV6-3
CASSLRGGSAEAFF
TGTGCCAGCAGTTTGAGGGGCGGGAGCGCTGAAGCTTTCTTT
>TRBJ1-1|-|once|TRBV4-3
CASSQLQGRDTEAFF
TGCGCCAGCAGCCAGCTACAGGGTAGGGACACTGAAGCTTTCTTT
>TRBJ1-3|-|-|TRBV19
CASSRSQGSGNTIYF
TGTGCCAGTAGTCGTTCGCAGGGATCCGGAAACACCATATATTTT
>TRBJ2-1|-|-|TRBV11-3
CASSSGVKRNEQFF
TGTGCCAGCAGCTCTGGGGTCAAGCGGAATGAGCAGTTCTTC
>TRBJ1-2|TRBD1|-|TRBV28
CASSSNLGTGDYGYTF
TGTGCCAGCAGTTCAAACCTCGGGACAGGGGACTATGGCTACACCTTC
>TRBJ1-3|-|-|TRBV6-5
CASSYRSSGNTIYF
TGTGCCAGCAGTTACAGGAGCTCTGGAAACACCATATATTTT
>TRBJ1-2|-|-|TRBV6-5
CASSNPRDWDYGYTF
TGTGCCAGCAGTAACCCCCGGGACTGGGACTATGGCTACACCTTC